This T cell receptor beta chain is from a study of blood T cells in healthy people across ages. Study results and caveats: The donors' CMV status was not determined, possibly confounding changes in expanded clonotypes.

This clonotype has just a few counts. Its target is not known. The CDR3 contains 13 residues. Germline V CDR1 and CDR2: MNHNS, SASEGT. A sample-barcoded 5' primer and a J-beta primer mix were used in a second PCR of roughly 6 to 11 cycles. Using its own MiXCR run on the 5' RACE reads, TCRdb lists one record per CDR3 protein. Of 800,000 to 900,000 distinct CDR3 sequences listed, 55% to 65% are singletons. The source of this sequence is a man younger than 45 in good health. The sample comprised blood. The chain is built from TRBV6-1 and TRBJ2-5, with no clear D. The tail of the sequence fits TRBJ2-7 better, so the J call may be wrong. The CDR3 is CASSEGRLYEQYF. The CDR3 bases are TGTGCCAGCAGTGAGGGTCGACTCTACGAGCAGTACTTC.